This entry lists 8 T cell receptor beta chains sequenced from one sample in a study of blood T cell repertoires in COVID-19. The method was immunoSEQ multiplex PCR; TCRdb's version includes in-frame clones alone and lacks a portion of them. The profile shows about 200,000 clones, roughly 80% of them singletons. Sequencing was carried out using peripheral blood. The receptor source for this set is a woman in her 70s with acute or convalescent COVID-19.

The CDR3 DNA reads as TGTGCCAGCAGCCAACGACAGTCCTCCTACGAGCAGTACTTC. Protein product: CASSQRQSSYEQYF. The chain is built from TRBV3-1 (or the pseudogene TRBV3-2) and TRBJ2-7; a possible D gene is TRBD1 (5 bases). V lost 2 bases and J lost 0, with 8 bases in between. CDR1 LGHDT and CDR2 YNNKEL come from the germline V gene (reference sequence). This CDR3 region has 14 residues.

The rearrangement joins TRBV25-1 to TRBJ1-2; perhaps TRBD1 as D (6 bases). Germline values: CDR1 MGHDK, CDR2 SYGVNS. This CDR3 is built from 13 residues. The V gene lost 5 bases and the J gene lost 8 bases, with 15 bases spanning the gap. The CDR3 DNA reads as TGTGCCAGCAGTAAACAGGGCACAAGAGGCTACACCTTC. This sequence encodes CASSKQGTRGYTF.

CDR3 residues: CAILAPLAGGQLFSGEQYF. The DNA of the CDR3 is TGCGCCATCTTAGCACCACTAGCGGGAGGGCAGCTTTTCTCCGGTGAGCAGTACTTC. The chain employs TRBV5-1 and TRBJ2-7; 13 bases are a match to TRBD2. The CDR3 sequence is 19 residues long. CDR1 and CDR2 (germline): SGHRS, YFSETQ. With 9 bases clipped from V and 7 bases from J, the junction kept 25 bases outside the gene matches.

The chain links TRBV18 to TRBJ2-1; 16 bases agree with TRBD2. Trimming removed 3 bases from V and 6 bases from J; junction bases left unmatched: 8. The germline V gene encodes CDR1 KGHSH and CDR2 LQKENI. CDR3 length: 18 residues. CDR3 sequence: CASSPGLAGGGSGNEQFF. The CDR3 DNA is TGTGCCAGCTCACCGGGACTAGCGGGAGGGGGCTCGGGCAATGAGCAGTTCTTC.

The CDR3 reads CASRSHATSGSTDTQYF. The DNA for the CDR3 is TGTGCAAGTCGCTCCCACGCAACTAGCGGGAGCACAGATACGCAGTATTTT. The chain couples TRBV12-2 to TRBJ2-3; the DNA was not compared with TRBD2, the D call given in the table. TRBV12-2 is a recognized pseudogene. The CDR3 consists of 17 residues.

This chain connects TRBV7-9 to TRBJ1-3; 7 bases align to TRBD1. This CDR3 is built from 15 residues. CDR1 and CDR2 (germline): SEHNR, FQNEAQ (reference sequence). V dropped 4 bases and J dropped 3; count of bases not matched to a gene: 6. The CDR3 nucleotides read TGTGCCAGCAGCTACAGACAGGGCGGTGGAAACACCATATATTTT. Protein sequence: CASSYRQGGGNTIYF.

The chain uses TRBV21-1 and TRBJ2-7; the table calls TRBD1, which could not be checked here. TRBV21-1 is assigned pseudogene status. The CDR3 totals 12 residues. The CDR3 loop is CASSRAPYEQYF. CDR3 nucleotide sequence: TGTGCCAGCAGCAGGGCTCCCTACGAGCAGTACTTC.

The chain is built from TRBV19 and TRBJ1-1, with D possibly being TRBD1 (5 bases). Germline V CDR1 and CDR2: LNHDA, SQIVND (reference sequence). This CDR3 is built from 11 residues. V was cut by 5 bases and J by 7 bases, with 8 bases left in between. The CDR3 spells CASSGAGEAFF. CDR3 nucleotide sequence: TGTGCCAGTAGTGGGGCAGGTGAAGCTTTCTTT.